This is a list of T cell receptor beta chains from one sample in a study of PD-L1 blockade in urothelial cancer. The method was immunoSEQ multiplex PCR; TCRdb's version includes in-frame clones alone and lacks a portion of them. The profile shows tens of thousands of clones, about 76% of them singletons. Sequencing used PBMCs, obtained around atezolizumab (anti-PD-L1) treatment. Receptors were obtained from a man aged 65-85 years with urothelial cancer. Both conserved end residues are part of each CDR3. Each record gives: D gene, clone size, V gene, J gene, CDR3 protein, CDR3 DNA. A D gene is named only where the DNA matches it firmly. A clone size is listed for some rows: how often the clone was seen (once, few, many), or a class if it is expanded.

D: TRBD2; size: NA; V: TRBV19; J: TRBJ2-3; CDR3: CASSIRLAGRFTDTQYF; DNA: TGTGCCAGTAGTATACGGCTAGCGGGACGTTTCACAGATACGCAGTATTTT
D: TRBD2; size: NA; V: TRBV29-1; J: TRBJ2-4; CDR3: CSAIKPIAGSLAKNIQYF; DNA: TGCAGCGCAATTAAACCCATAGCGGGCTCCTTAGCCAAAAACATTCAGTACTTC
D: NA; size: NA; V: TRBV10-3; J: TRBJ1-1; CDR3: CAISEAVTDEAFF; DNA: TGTGCCATCAGCGAGGCCGTGACAGACGAAGCTTTCTTT
D: NA; size: NA; V: TRBV5-4; J: TRBJ2-1; CDR3: CASSLFQRAFNEQFF; DNA: TGTGCCAGCAGCTTGTTTCAGCGGGCTTTCAATGAGCAGTTCTTC
D: NA; size: NA; V: TRBV10-3; J: TRBJ2-1; CDR3: CAISESGGGRIDEQFF; DNA: TGTGCCATCAGTGAGTCAGGGGGAGGGCGCATTGATGAGCAGTTCTTC
D: NA; size: NA; V: TRBV6-1; J: TRBJ1-2; CDR3: CASSAGTNYGYTF; DNA: TGTGCCAGCAGTGCCGGGACAAACTATGGCTACACCTTC
D: NA; size: NA; V: TRBV5-1; J: TRBJ2-3; CDR3: CASSLGGQAGSTDTQYF; DNA: TGCGCCAGCAGCTTGGGAGGGCAGGCGGGCAGCACAGATACGCAGTATTTT
D: NA; size: NA; V: TRBV25-1; J: TRBJ2-7; CDR3: CASSEWQQSTYEQYF; DNA: TGTGCCAGCAGTGAATGGCAACAGAGTACCTACGAGCAGTACTTC
D: TRBD2; size: many; V: TRBV5-4; J: TRBJ2-2; CDR3: CASSSGLARNTGELFF; DNA: TGTGCCAGCAGCTCCGGACTAGCGAGGAACACCGGGGAGCTGTTTTTT
D: NA; size: NA; V: TRBV28; J: TRBJ1-2; CDR3: CASSLPQGRGGYTF; DNA: TGTGCCAGCAGTTTACCCCAGGGGAGGGGTGGCTACACCTTC
D: TRBD1; size: NA; V: TRBV14; J: TRBJ1-4; CDR3: CASSQVGTGGGGSREKLFF; DNA: TGTGCCAGCAGCCAAGTTGGGACAGGGGGCGGTGGAAGTCGTGAAAAACTGTTTTTT
D: NA; size: NA; V: TRBV5-1; J: TRBJ2-7; CDR3: CASSLATSSYEQYF; DNA: TGCGCCAGCAGCTTGGCCACCAGCTCCTACGAGCAGTACTTC
D: TRBD2; size: NA; V: TRBV6-4; J: TRBJ2-7; CDR3: CASSEGLAGIYEQYF; DNA: TGTGCCAGCAGCGAGGGACTAGCGGGTATCTACGAGCAGTACTTC
D: NA; size: NA; V: TRBV11-2; J: TRBJ1-4; CDR3: CASSLTVGHEKLFF; DNA: TGTGCCAGCAGCTTGACAGTGGGGCATGAAAAACTGTTTTTT
D: NA; size: NA; V: TRBV7-8; J: TRBJ2-3; CDR3: CASSLGQSDTQYF; DNA: TGTGCCAGCAGCTTAGGACAGTCAGATACGCAGTATTTT
D: TRBD2; size: NA; V: TRBV10-3; J: TRBJ2-6; CDR3: CATRDPGLASGANVLTF; DNA: TGTGCCACCCGCGACCCGGGACTAGCTTCAGGGGCCAACGTCCTGACTTTC
D: TRBD1; size: NA; V: TRBV29-1; J: TRBJ2-5; CDR3: CSVDGTGRETQYF; DNA: TGCAGCGTTGATGGGACAGGGAGAGAGACCCAGTACTTC
D: NA; size: NA; V: TRBV30; J: TRBJ1-3; CDR3: CAWSITPTSGNTIYF; DNA: TGTGCCTGGAGTATCACACCCACCTCTGGAAACACCATATATTTT
D: TRBD2; size: NA; V: TRBV7-2; J: TRBJ2-1; CDR3: CASSLLATRDNEQFF; DNA: TGTGCCAGCAGTCTACTAGCGACCCGGGACAATGAGCAGTTCTTC
D: TRBD1; size: NA; V: TRBV25-1; J: TRBJ1-4; CDR3: CASSELTGNEKLFF; DNA: TGTGCCAGCAGTGAACTGACAGGGAATGAAAAACTGTTTTTT
D: TRBD2; size: NA; V: TRBV18; J: TRBJ2-7; CDR3: CASSPLAGLDEQYF; DNA: TGTGCCAGCTCACCCCTAGCGGGACTCGACGAGCAGTACTTC
D: NA; size: once; V: TRBV5-1; J: TRBJ2-5; CDR3: CASSLAAWLNGQETQYF; DNA: TGCGCCAGCAGCTTGGCAGCGTGGTTGAATGGTCAAGAGACCCAGTACTTC
D: TRBD1; size: NA; V: TRBV5-1; J: TRBJ2-7; CDR3: CASSHTGTGVYEQYF; DNA: TGCGCCAGCAGCCACACCGGGACAGGGGTGTACGAGCAGTACTTC
D: NA; size: once; V: TRBV19; J: TRBJ1-2; CDR3: CASSIRRNYGYTF; DNA: TGTGCCAGTAGTATACGGAGAAACTATGGCTACACCTTC
D: TRBD2; size: NA; V: TRBV9; J: TRBJ2-1; CDR3: CASSLTGGTSNEQFF; DNA: TGTGCCAGCAGCTTAACCGGAGGGACTAGCAATGAGCAGTTCTTC
D: NA; size: NA; V: TRBV6-1; J: TRBJ2-5; CDR3: CASSEMAGVETQYF; DNA: TGTGCCAGCAGTGAAATGGCAGGGGTAGAGACCCAGTACTTC
D: NA; size: NA; V: TRBV7-7; J: TRBJ2-2; CDR3: CASSPRESTGELFF; DNA: TGTGCTAGCAGCCCCCGGGAGTCCACCGGGGAGCTGTTTTTT
D: NA; size: NA; V: TRBV5-6; J: TRBJ2-2; CDR3: CASSFRGGGIGELFF; DNA: TGTGCCAGCAGCTTTCGAGGGGGCGGGATCGGGGAGCTGTTTTTT
D: TRBD2; size: NA; V: TRBV2; J: TRBJ2-7; CDR3: CASSSWPSGRYEQYF; DNA: TGTGCCAGCAGCAGCTGGCCTAGCGGGAGATACGAGCAGTACTTC
D: TRBD1; size: NA; V: TRBV18; J: TRBJ1-5; CDR3: CASSRGQESNQPQHF; DNA: TGTGCCAGCTCCCGGGGACAGGAGAGCAATCAGCCCCAGCATTTT
D: TRBD2; size: NA; V: TRBV7-8; J: TRBJ2-5; CDR3: CASSPRGGLAGASETQYF; DNA: TGTGCCAGCAGCCCAAGGGGTGGACTAGCGGGAGCCTCTGAGACCCAGTACTTC
D: NA; size: NA; V: TRBV2; J: TRBJ2-7; CDR3: CASSGQDFYEQYF; DNA: TGTGCCAGCAGTGGGCAGGACTTCTACGAGCAGTACTTC
D: TRBD1; size: NA; V: TRBV18; J: TRBJ1-4; CDR3: CASSPDRGIWEKLFF; DNA: TGTGCCAGCTCACCCGACAGGGGAATTTGGGAAAAACTGTTTTTT
D: NA; size: NA; V: TRBV15; J: TRBJ1-5; CDR3: CATSREGGEGQPQHF; DNA: TGTGCCACCAGCAGAGAGGGAGGGGAGGGTCAGCCCCAGCATTTT
D: NA; size: NA; V: TRBV29-1; J: TRBJ1-1; CDR3: CSVEATLNTEAFF; DNA: TGCAGCGTTGAAGCAACACTAAACACTGAAGCTTTCTTT